This T cell receptor (beta chain) was recorded in a study of PD-L1 blockade in urothelial cancer. Study-wide background: Male sex and bladder-origin urothelial cancer characterized about 90% of the roughly 30 patients. Earlier, patients had received 0 to 3 chemotherapy regimens.

Sample time point: pretreatment peripheral blood. Generated by immunoSEQ multiplex PCR, the TCRdb table keeps only in-frame clones and is missing some. The table records approximately 48,000 clones, 70% to 90% of them present only once. Deletions cut 5 bases from V and 5 bases from J, with 15 bases between. The CDR3 loop spans 15 amino acids. CDR1 is SGHAT and CDR2 is FQNNGV in the germline V gene. The sequence was obtained from a woman aged 55-70 years with urothelial cancer. The rearrangement links TRBV11-2 to TRBJ1-4; tentative D call: TRBD1 (6 bases). The sequencing here drew on PBMCs, taken around atezolizumab (anti-PD-L1) treatment. DNA for the CDR3: TGTGCCAGCAGCCCCCGACAGGAAAAAAATGAAAAACTGTTTTTT. The encoded protein is CASSPRQEKNEKLFF.